This T cell receptor (beta chain) was sequenced in a study of blood T cell repertoires in COVID-19. Trimming left V 0 bases short and J 8 bases short, with 14 bases between. The V gene's germline CDR1 is SGHRS and CDR2 YFSETQ. The CDR3 runs to 14 residues. Measured with immunoSEQ multiplex PCR; TCRdb has only the in-frame clones, and not every one. The sample includes under 400,000 clones, around 86% of them seen just once. Sequences were obtained from PBMCs or T cells enriched from blood (not recorded which). The rearrangement joins TRBV5-1 to TRBJ1-2; no definite D call. This sequence was found in a middle-aged woman with acute COVID-19. The CDR3 coding sequence is TGCGCCAGCAGCTTGGAGCAGGTTCCTCGGGGCTACACCTTC. It specifies CASSLEQVPRGYTF.